This is a list of T cell receptor beta chains from one sample in a study of response to subunit inactivated influenza vaccine. MiXCR, run by TCRdb on the RT-PCR reads, gives a single entry per CDR3 protein. The sample comprises 250,000 to 350,000 distinct CDR3 sequences, approximately 21% of which are singletons, and over 9% rests with the top ten. This material consisted of PBMCs from blood, taken about 20 months after vaccination. The source of these receptors is a man between 50 and 75 years old who received an inactivated influenza vaccine. Each CDR3 is given with its conserved first and last residue. D genes are given only for firm matches. Not all rows give a size; the values are once, few, many and, for expanded clones, a class.

CDR3 DNA: TGTGCCAGCAGCCGATGGGCGGTGAGCAATCAGCCCCAGCATTTT; CDR3 protein: CASSRWAVSNQPQHF; J gene: TRBJ1-5; clone size: .; D gene: .; V gene: TRBV12-3/TRBV12-4
CDR3 DNA: TGTGCCATCAGTGAGTCCTGGAACACCGGGGAGCTGTTTTTT; CDR3 protein: CAISESWNTGELFF; J gene: TRBJ2-2; clone size: .; D gene: .; V gene: TRBV10-3
CDR3 DNA: TGTGCCAGCAGTTACTCCGGGGGGGCCACCTATGAGCAGTTCTTC; CDR3 protein: CASSYSGGATYEQFF; J gene: TRBJ2-1; clone size: .; D gene: TRBD2; V gene: TRBV6-2/TRBV6-3
CDR3 DNA: TGCAGTGCTAGACCAAGTAGGGTGGAGACCCAGTACTTC; CDR3 protein: CSARPSRVETQYF; J gene: TRBJ2-5; clone size: few; D gene: .; V gene: TRBV20-1
CDR3 DNA: TGTGCCAGCAGTTACTCGACGGTAGAATACAATGAGCAGTTCTTC; CDR3 protein: CASSYSTVEYNEQFF; J gene: TRBJ2-1; clone size: .; D gene: .; V gene: TRBV6-5
CDR3 DNA: TGCAGCTGTGGGACAGGGGAATTACCGGGCTATGGCTACACCTTC; CDR3 protein: CSCGTGELPGYGYTF; J gene: TRBJ1-2; clone size: few; D gene: TRBD1; V gene: TRBV29-1
CDR3 DNA: TGCAGCGTTGGAGGGAACCGCGGCTACACCTTC; CDR3 protein: CSVGGNRGYTF; J gene: TRBJ1-2; clone size: .; D gene: .; V gene: TRBV29-1
CDR3 DNA: TGTGCCAGCAGCCCCCTGACTAGCGGGGGAAAGACCCAGTACTTC; CDR3 protein: CASSPLTSGGKTQYF; J gene: TRBJ2-5; clone size: few; D gene: TRBD2; V gene: TRBV2
CDR3 DNA: TGCGCCAGCAGCCAAGAAGGTCCAGGGGGGAACACCGGGGAGCTGTTTTTT; CDR3 protein: CASSQEGPGGNTGELFF; J gene: TRBJ2-2; clone size: .; D gene: TRBD1; V gene: TRBV4-3
CDR3 DNA: TGTGCCAGCAGCGCGGAAGTAGGCTACACCTTC; CDR3 protein: CASSAEVGYTF; J gene: TRBJ1-2; clone size: .; D gene: .; V gene: TRBV9
CDR3 DNA: TGTGCCAGCAGTGACCGGGACAGGGCGGAGGAGCAGTACTTC; CDR3 protein: CASSDRDRAEEQYF; J gene: TRBJ2-7; clone size: .; D gene: TRBD1; V gene: TRBV2
CDR3 DNA: TGTGCCAGCAGCTTAGCGAGAGGGGGGGACGAGCAGTACTTC; CDR3 protein: CASSLARGGDEQYF; J gene: TRBJ2-7; clone size: .; D gene: .; V gene: TRBV7-9
CDR3 DNA: TGCAGTGCTAGAGGGCGAGCGGGGGGCACCGGTCGACAGACCCAGTACTTC; CDR3 protein: CSARGRAGGTGRQTQYF; J gene: TRBJ2-5; clone size: .; D gene: TRBD2; V gene: TRBV20-1
CDR3 DNA: TGTGCCAGCAGTTTAGTTCCGGGGAATTCACCCCTCCACTTT; CDR3 protein: CASSLVPGNSPLHF; J gene: TRBJ1-6; clone size: .; D gene: .; V gene: TRBV6-5
CDR3 DNA: TGTGCCAGCAGCTTCCCACTAGCGGGAGGGCTAGGGGGGGCCTACGAGCAGTACTTC; CDR3 protein: CASSFPLAGGLGGAYEQYF; J gene: TRBJ2-7; clone size: .; D gene: TRBD2; V gene: TRBV11-2
CDR3 DNA: TGCAGTGCTAGAGATTTAGGGGACAGGGTCGAGTTCTTC; CDR3 protein: CSARDLGDRVEFF; J gene: TRBJ2-1; clone size: few; D gene: TRBD1; V gene: TRBV20-1
CDR3 DNA: TGCAGTGCTAGAGAGCAGGGCTCTCCTTATGGCTACACCTTC; CDR3 protein: CSAREQGSPYGYTF; J gene: TRBJ1-2; clone size: few; D gene: .; V gene: TRBV20-1
CDR3 DNA: TGCAGTGCTAGAGGCAACAGCATGAACACTGAAGCTTTCTTT; CDR3 protein: CSARGNSMNTEAFF; J gene: TRBJ1-1; clone size: many; D gene: .; V gene: TRBV20-1
CDR3 DNA: TGTGCCAGCAGTTTAGTAGGCCAATACGAGCAGTACTTC; CDR3 protein: CASSLVGQYEQYF; J gene: TRBJ2-7; clone size: .; D gene: .; V gene: TRBV12-3/TRBV12-4
CDR3 DNA: TGCAGTGCTAGAGAGACTAACAGGGGGCTGGGCGAGCAGTACTTC; CDR3 protein: CSARETNRGLGEQYF; J gene: TRBJ2-7; clone size: .; D gene: TRBD1; V gene: TRBV20-1
CDR3 DNA: TGTGCCAGCAGCACCAAGACAGCGGACGAAGCTTTCTTT; CDR3 protein: CASSTKTADEAFF; J gene: TRBJ1-1; clone size: .; D gene: .; V gene: TRBV7-9
CDR3 DNA: TGTGCCAGCAGTTACCCGGAAACAGATACGCAGTATTTT; CDR3 protein: CASSYPETDTQYF; J gene: TRBJ2-3; clone size: .; D gene: .; V gene: TRBV6-6
CDR3 DNA: TGTGCCACAACCCAAGGGGCTAGCACAGATACGCAGTATTTT; CDR3 protein: CATTQGASTDTQYF; J gene: TRBJ2-3; clone size: .; D gene: .; V gene: TRBV6-1
CDR3 DNA: TGCAGTGCCTGGGACAGGGGTCGAACAGATACGCAGTATTTT; CDR3 protein: CSAWDRGRTDTQYF; J gene: TRBJ2-3; clone size: few; D gene: TRBD1; V gene: TRBV20-1
CDR3 DNA: TGTGCCAGCAGTGGGAGGGTCAGCAATCAGCCCCAGCATTTT; CDR3 protein: CASSGRVSNQPQHF; J gene: TRBJ1-5; clone size: few; D gene: .; V gene: TRBV2
CDR3 DNA: TGTGCCACCAGCCCCGCGATGCAATCCTACAATGAGCAGTTCTTC; CDR3 protein: CATSPAMQSYNEQFF; J gene: TRBJ2-1; clone size: few; D gene: .; V gene: TRBV15
CDR3 DNA: TGTGCCAGCAGCGTAGCAGTGGGACAGGGTTCAGGATACAATGAGCAGTTCTTC; CDR3 protein: CASSVAVGQGSGYNEQFF; J gene: TRBJ2-1; clone size: .; D gene: TRBD1; V gene: TRBV9
CDR3 DNA: TGCAGTGCCCATCGATTGGAGGCCCAAGAGACCCAGTACTTC; CDR3 protein: CSAHRLEAQETQYF; J gene: TRBJ2-5; clone size: many; D gene: .; V gene: TRBV20-1
CDR3 DNA: TGTGCCAGCAGGACTATTGGGGACACTGAAGCTTTCTTT; CDR3 protein: CASRTIGDTEAFF; J gene: TRBJ1-1; clone size: few; D gene: .; V gene: TRBV6-1
CDR3 DNA: TGCAGTGCTAGGGGGAGGTACTACACCGGGGAGCTGTTTTTT; CDR3 protein: CSARGRYYTGELFF; J gene: TRBJ2-2; clone size: .; D gene: .; V gene: TRBV20-1
CDR3 DNA: TGTGCCAGCAGGGCAGTGGGGACAGAGCACTCCTACGAGCAGTACTTC; CDR3 protein: CASRAVGTEHSYEQYF; J gene: TRBJ2-7; clone size: few; D gene: TRBD1; V gene: TRBV6-1
CDR3 DNA: TGTGCCAGCAGCTTGGGGGGCCTTATAGATAGCACAGATACGCAGTATTTT; CDR3 protein: CASSLGGLIDSTDTQYF; J gene: TRBJ2-3; clone size: .; D gene: .; V gene: TRBV5-6
CDR3 DNA: TGTGCCAGCAGCTATATAAGACAGTCCTACGAGCAGTACTTC; CDR3 protein: CASSYIRQSYEQYF; J gene: TRBJ2-7; clone size: .; D gene: .; V gene: TRBV14
CDR3 DNA: TGCGCCAGCAGCCGAGACAGGGGGGCAAACAATCAGCCCCAGCATTTT; CDR3 protein: CASSRDRGANNQPQHF; J gene: TRBJ1-5; clone size: .; D gene: TRBD1; V gene: TRBV4-3
CDR3 DNA: TGTGCCAGCATCGCACGGGGTACCTACAATGAGCAGTTCTTC; CDR3 protein: CASIARGTYNEQFF; J gene: TRBJ2-1; clone size: .; D gene: .; V gene: TRBV6-2/TRBV6-3
CDR3 DNA: TGTGCCAGCAGCCAAGACGCCCGGGGCCGCGGCTACACCTTC; CDR3 protein: CASSQDARGRGYTF; J gene: TRBJ1-2; clone size: .; D gene: .; V gene: TRBV3-1
CDR3 DNA: TGTGCCAGCAGTTCTAGGGCGGCCAAAAACATTCAGTACTTC; CDR3 protein: CASSSRAAKNIQYF; J gene: TRBJ2-4; clone size: .; D gene: .; V gene: TRBV12-3/TRBV12-4
CDR3 DNA: TGTGCCCCCGGGGGGGCGCTAGATAGCAATCAGCCCCAGCATTTT; CDR3 protein: CAPGGALDSNQPQHF; J gene: TRBJ1-5; clone size: .; D gene: .; V gene: TRBV6-1
CDR3 DNA: TGTGCCAGCAGGCCGACAGGGCACACAGATACGCAGTATTTT; CDR3 protein: CASRPTGHTDTQYF; J gene: TRBJ2-3; clone size: .; D gene: TRBD1; V gene: TRBV6-2/TRBV6-3
CDR3 DNA: TGCAGCGTGACCCTAGCGGGAGGACCCCACGGGGAGCTGTTTTTT; CDR3 protein: CSVTLAGGPHGELFF; J gene: TRBJ2-2; clone size: few; D gene: TRBD2; V gene: TRBV29-1
CDR3 DNA: TGCGCCAGCAGCTTGGCCCCGGGCCGTATAGGTTCACCCCTCCACTTT; CDR3 protein: CASSLAPGRIGSPLHF; J gene: TRBJ1-6; clone size: few; D gene: .; V gene: TRBV5-1
CDR3 DNA: TGTGCCAGCAGGCGGACAGGGGCCCTCACAGATACGCAGTATTTT; CDR3 protein: CASRRTGALTDTQYF; J gene: TRBJ2-3; clone size: .; D gene: TRBD1; V gene: TRBV12-3/TRBV12-4
CDR3 DNA: TGTGCCAGCAGGGCTGTTTCGGGACAGTATAGCAATCAGCCCCAGCATTTT; CDR3 protein: CASRAVSGQYSNQPQHF; J gene: TRBJ1-5; clone size: many; D gene: TRBD1; V gene: TRBV6-1
CDR3 DNA: TGTGCCAGCAGCTTGGCCTCGGTTCCTGCAACTAATGAAAAACTGTTTTTT; CDR3 protein: CASSLASVPATNEKLFF; J gene: TRBJ1-4; clone size: .; D gene: .; V gene: TRBV5-5
CDR3 DNA: TGTGCCAGCAGCTCCCTCAATGGGGTGACCTACAATGAGCAGTTCTTC; CDR3 protein: CASSSLNGVTYNEQFF; J gene: TRBJ2-1; clone size: .; D gene: .; V gene: TRBV7-9